The next 24 T cell receptor beta chains were all read from a single sample in a study of OX40 agonist ivuxolimab in advanced cancers. This table comes from immunoSEQ multiplex PCR, and its TCRdb copy is limited to in-frame clones, with some not included. The sample has some 90,000 clones; 80% to 90% are singletons. This material consisted of CD4+ or CD8+ T cells sorted from blood, taken in a trial of the OX40 agonist ivuxolimab. These receptors were obtained from an adult with an advanced solid tumor such as melanoma, head and neck, liver or kidney cancer.

This clone occurred a few times. In nucleotides, the CDR3 is TGTGCCAGTAGTATCGGACGCGGAAACACCATATATTTT. Protein: CASSIGRGNTIYF. The chain combines TRBV19 with TRBJ1-3; D is undetermined. The CDR3 length is 13 residues. V was cut by 3 bases and J by 4 bases, with 7 bases left in between. Germline V lookup: CDR1 LNHDA, CDR2 SQIVND (reference sequence).

The V gene is TRBV9, the J gene TRBJ1-2, with D perhaps TRBD1 (6 bases). The CDR3 loop spans 14 amino acids. Between the trimmed V and J ends, which lost 4 bases and 4 bases, there was a span of 14 bases. The V gene's germline CDR1 is SGDLS and CDR2 YYNGEE. The CDR3 sequence: CASSSTGQPYGYTF. The CDR3 region has the DNA TGTGCCAGCAGCTCAACGGGACAACCCTATGGCTACACCTTC. Full variable domain (rest looked up from reference TRBV9 and TRBJ1-2): DSGVTQTPKHLITATGQRVTLRCSPRSGDLSVYWYQQSLDQGLQFLIQYYNGEERAKGNILERFSAQQFPDLHSELNLSSLELGDSALYFCASSSTGQPYGYTFGSGTRLTVV.

This rearrangement joins TRBV6-5 to TRBJ2-7; D unresolved. This CDR3 has 14 amino acids. The V and J ends lost 6 bases and 3 bases respectively, with 15 bases between them. CDR1 is MNHEY and CDR2 is SVGAGI in the germline V gene. The CDR3: CASSSGLGNYEQYV. In nucleotides, the CDR3 is TGTGCCAGCAGCTCCGGGTTAGGTAACTACGAGCAGTACGTC.

The rearrangement links TRBV29-1 to TRBJ2-5; 9 nucleotides match TRBD1. Germline V gives CDR1 SQVTM, CDR2 ANQGSEA. V was pared by 0 bases and J by 7 bases, with 9 bases of the junction left unmatched. The CDR3 sequence is 15 residues long. The CDR3 DNA is TGCAGCGTTGAAGATCTGGACAGGGGATGGGGGACCCAGTACTTC. It is translated as CSVEDLDRGWGTQYF.

The chain uses TRBV2 and TRBJ2-2; D not resolved. This CDR3 has 14 amino acids. V was clipped by 3 bases and J by 3 bases, with 8 bases between them. From germline, CDR1 is SNHLY and CDR2 FYNNEI. CDR3 DNA sequence: TGTGCCAGCAGTGAGGTACTCGACACCGGGGAGCTGTTTTTT. Protein product: CASSEVLDTGELFF. Full variable domain (outside the CDR3, taken from reference TRBV2 and TRBJ2-2): EPEVTQTPSHQVTQMGQEVILRCVPISNHLYFYWYRQILGQKVEFLVSFYNNEISEKSEIFDDQFSVERPDGSNFTLKIRSTKLEDSAMYFCASSEVLDTGELFFGEGSRLTVL.

This clone was seen only a few times. The chain joins TRBV5-1 to TRBJ2-5; D is undetermined. Germline CDR1 and CDR2: SGHRS and YFSETQ. The V and J ends lost 0 bases and 2 bases respectively, with 8 bases between them. The CDR3 totals 14 residues. DNA of the CDR3: TGCGCCAGCAGCTTGGGCAGCGTTCAAGAGACCCAGTACTTC. Translated: CASSLGSVQETQYF.

This chain joins TRBV6-1 and TRBJ2-7, with 8 bases fitting TRBD2. The germline V gene encodes CDR1 MNHNS and CDR2 SASEGT. This CDR3 is 13 amino acids long. Losses at the gene ends were 7 bases for V and 6 bases for J; bases not matched to a gene: 8. CDR3 in amino acids: CASTAGGFFEQYV. In DNA form, the CDR3 reads TGTGCCAGCACTGCGGGGGGTTTCTTCGAGCAGTACGTC.

This chain connects TRBV29-1 to TRBJ1-1; no firm D call. V was clipped by 7 bases and J by 4 bases, with 16 bases between them. CDR3 length: 13 residues. Looked up from germline, CDR1 is SQVTM and CDR2 is ANQGSEA. CDR3 nucleotide sequence: TGCAGCGCCCGACTCCTATGGGGCACTGAAGCTTTCTTT. Protein: CSARLLWGTEAFF.

The V call is TRBV12-5, the J call TRBJ1-5; possibly TRBD1 for D (5 bases). The CDR3 runs 19 residues. Germline lookup yields CDR1 LGHNT and CDR2 FRNRAP. Trimming cost V 0 bases and J 3 bases, with 21 bases left between them. Here the CDR3 reads CASGLVRGQGGMDNQPQHF. Written as DNA, the CDR3 is TGTGCTAGTGGTTTGGTCCGCGGACAAGGAGGAATGGACAATCAGCCCCAGCATTTT.

This chain uses TRBV9 with TRBJ2-3; possible D gene TRBD2, 5 bases. Trimming took 3 bases from V and 2 from J, leaving 19 bases between them. CDR3 length equals 17 residues. From germline, CDR1 is SGDLS and CDR2 YYNGEE. The CDR3 DNA reads TGTGCCAGCAGCGCCCGCTCCTGGCGGGCCAACACAGATACGCAGTATTTT. Its translation: CASSARSWRANTDTQYF.

The chain links TRBV7-9 to TRBJ1-1, with D uncertain. The CDR3 loop spans 13 amino acids. The V gene lost 6 bases and the J gene lost 5 bases, with 13 bases spanning the gap. Germline lookup yields CDR1 SEHNR and CDR2 FQNEAQ (reference sequence). DNA of the CDR3: TGTGCCAGCAGTTTGAGTTCGGGGACTGAAGCTTTCTTT. Protein: CASSLSSGTEAFF.

V gene TRBV6-1 combines with J gene TRBJ2-5, with TRBD1 matching 7 bases. CDR1 and CDR2 from the germline V gene are MNHNS and SASEGT. Unmatched junction bases numbered 8, after V lost 6 bases and J lost 4 bases. The CDR3 extends over 14 amino acids. The CDR3 DNA follows: TGTGCCAGCAGACAAGACAGGGACCGAGAGACCCAGTACTTC. As protein: CASRQDRDRETQYF.

J is TRBJ2-5 and V is TRBV11-3, with no clear D. The CDR3 is 14 amino acids. In germline, CDR1 is SGHNT, CDR2 YENEEA. The V and J ends lost 1 base and 1 base respectively, with 7 bases between them. The CDR3 sequence: CASSLVGSQETQYF. The CDR3, as DNA: TGTGCCAGCAGCTTAGTTGGAAGCCAAGAGACCCAGTACTTC.

The chain uses TRBV11-2 and TRBJ1-5; D is ambiguous. Germline V gene data show CDR1 as SGHAT and CDR2 as FQNNGV. The CDR3 is 15 amino acids. V shed 0 bases and J shed 3 bases, with 9 bases lying between them. The CDR3 DNA reads TGTGCCAGCAGCTTAGACTCACTGTACAATCAGCCCCAGCATTTT. Its protein product is CASSLDSLYNQPQHF.

The rearrangement uses TRBV10-1 and TRBJ2-7; 7 nucleotides line up with TRBD1. Trimming at V came to 7 bases and at J to 3 bases, leaving 6 bases not matched to a gene. The CDR3 has 13 residues. The germline V gene has CDR1 WNHNN and CDR2 SYGVQD (reference sequence). CDR3 in DNA: TGCGCCAGCAAGACAGGGTATAGCTACGAGCAGTACTTC. It encodes CASKTGYSYEQYF.

The J gene is TRBJ1-2, the V gene TRBV7-8; TRBD1 matches at 8 bases. The germline CDR1 and CDR2 sequences are SGHVS and FQNEAQ. The CDR3 has 16 residues. V trimming: 5 bases; J trimming: 3 bases; junction bases outside the gene matches: 11. The CDR3 spells CASSPDGSGGDYGYTF. The CDR3 DNA sequence: TGTGCCAGCAGCCCAGACGGTTCAGGGGGCGACTATGGCTACACCTTC. Combining the CDR3 with reference TRBV7-8 and TRBJ1-2 gives the whole variable domain GAGVSQSPRYKVAKRGQDVALRCDPISGHVSLFWYQQALGQGPEFLTYFQNEAQLDKSGLPSDRFFAERPEGSVSTLKIQRTQQEDSAVYLCASSPDGSGGDYGYTFGSGTRLTVV.

The J gene is TRBJ1-3, the V gene TRBV5-1; TRBD1 matches 9 bases. Trimming removed 4 bases from V and 2 bases from J; junction bases left unmatched: 1. This CDR3 spans 14 amino acids. The germline V gene encodes CDR1 SGHRS and CDR2 YFSETQ. In DNA, the CDR3 is TGCGCCAGCAGCAGGGACAGGGCTGGAAACACCATATATTTT. It yields the protein CASSRDRAGNTIYF.

The genes are TRBV7-8 and TRBJ1-2, with TRBD1 as a possible D gene (6 bases). CDR3 size: 16 residues. Germline CDR1 and CDR2: SGHVS and FQNEAQ. Trimming removed 4 bases from V and 7 bases from J, with 22 bases in between. The CDR3: CASSSLEARGGSGYTF. Written as DNA, the CDR3 is TGTGCCAGCAGCTCCCTGGAGGCCCGAGGGGGTTCTGGCTACACCTTC.

V and J are TRBV5-1 and TRBJ1-1; TRBD1 is a possible D gene (6 bases). V was clipped by 3 bases and J by 1 base, with 7 bases between them. This CDR3 contains 13 residues. CDR1 is SGHRS and CDR2 is YFSETQ in the germline V gene. As DNA, the CDR3 is TGCGCCAGCAGCTGGACAGCGAACACTGAAGCTTTCTTT. Protein sequence: CASSWTANTEAFF. The full variable domain, with the rest looked up from reference TRBV5-1 and TRBJ1-1, is KAGVTQTPRYLIKTRGQQVTLSCSPISGHRSVSWYQQTPGQGLQFLFEYFSETQRNKGNFPGRFSGRQFSNSRSEMNVSTLELGDSALYLCASSWTANTEAFFGQGTRLTVV.

The CDR3: CASSVGDWMGNEQFF. CDR3 sequence (DNA): TGTGCCAGCAGCGTAGGCGACTGGATGGGAAATGAGCAGTTCTTC. The V gene is TRBV9, the J gene TRBJ2-1; D is undetermined. V was shortened by 0 bases and J by 7 bases, with 14 bases between the two germline ends. The CDR3 is 15 residues long. Germline CDR1 SGDLS, CDR2 YYNGEE. Full variable domain (missing parts from reference TRBV9 and TRBJ2-1): DSGVTQTPKHLITATGQRVTLRCSPRSGDLSVYWYQQSLDQGLQFLIQYYNGEERAKGNILERFSAQQFPDLHSELNLSSLELGDSALYFCASSVGDWMGNEQFFGPGTRLTVL.

The rearrangement links TRBV6-6 to TRBJ1-2, with no clear D. The length of the CDR3 is 15 residues. Germline-derived CDR1 and CDR2 are MNHNY and SVGAGI (reference sequence). V was shortened by 3 bases and J by 5 bases, with 16 bases between the two germline ends. The CDR3 reads CASSYGEGVRYGYTF. CDR3 in DNA: TGTGCCAGCAGTTATGGGGAGGGCGTTCGGTATGGCTACACCTTC.

The V call is TRBV28, the J call TRBJ1-5; 8 bases match TRBD1. The CDR3 totals 15 residues. CDR1 MDHEN and CDR2 SYDVKM come from the germline V gene. Losses at the gene ends were 5 bases for V and 6 bases for J; bases not matched to a gene: 9. The CDR3 here is CASSGGDRSIQPQHF. CDR3 nucleotides: TGTGCCAGCAGTGGGGGGGACAGGTCTATTCAGCCCCAGCATTTT.

The V gene is TRBV5-6, the J gene TRBJ2-1; 10 bases are a match to TRBD2. The CDR3 has 17 amino acids. The V gene's germline CDR1 is SGHDT and CDR2 YYEEEE. V lost 0 bases to trimming and J lost 7 bases; unmatched junction nucleotides: 10. The CDR3 sequence is CASSLVVPSGRDNEQFF. Here the CDR3 DNA reads TGTGCCAGCAGCTTGGTAGTTCCTAGCGGGAGAGATAATGAGCAGTTCTTC.

The J gene is TRBJ1-1, the V gene TRBV19; 11 bases agree with TRBD1. With 2 bases clipped from V and 5 bases from J, the junction kept 7 bases outside the gene matches. This CDR3 has 16 residues. Germline V gene sequence: CDR1 LNHDA, CDR2 SQIVND (reference sequence). CDR3 region: CASSIRGQGGLTEAFF. CDR3 nucleotides: TGTGCCAGTAGTATAAGGGGACAGGGGGGTTTGACTGAAGCTTTCTTT. Full variable domain (missing parts from reference TRBV19 and TRBJ1-1): DGGITQSPKYLFRKEGQNVTLSCEQNLNHDAMYWYRQDPGQGLRLIYYSQIVNDFQKGDIAEGYSVSREKKESFPLTVTSAQKNPTAFYLCASSIRGQGGLTEAFFGQGTRLTVV.